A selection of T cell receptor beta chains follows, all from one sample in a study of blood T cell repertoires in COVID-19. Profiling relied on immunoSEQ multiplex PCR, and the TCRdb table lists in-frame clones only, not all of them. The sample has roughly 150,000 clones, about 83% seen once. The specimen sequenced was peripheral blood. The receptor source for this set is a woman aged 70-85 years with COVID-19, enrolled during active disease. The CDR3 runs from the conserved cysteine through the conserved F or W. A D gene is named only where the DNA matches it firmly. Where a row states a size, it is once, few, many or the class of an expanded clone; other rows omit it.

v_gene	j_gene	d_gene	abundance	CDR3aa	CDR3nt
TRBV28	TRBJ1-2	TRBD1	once	CASTVDRGLGYTF	TGTGCCAGCACCGTAGACAGGGGGCTCGGCTACACCTTC
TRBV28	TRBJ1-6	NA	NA	CASSLGWGDSPLHF	TGTGCCAGCAGTCTGGGTTGGGGGGATTCACCCCTCCACTTT
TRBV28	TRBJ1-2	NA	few	CASSPRVSGYTF	TGTGCCAGCAGTCCCAGGGTCTCCGGCTACACCTTC
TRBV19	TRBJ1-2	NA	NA	CASSTFSRTSYGYTF	TGTGCCAGTAGTACTTTCAGCAGGACTAGCTATGGCTACACCTTC
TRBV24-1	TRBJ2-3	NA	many	CATSETTGGTDTQYF	TGTGCCACCAGTGAAACCACGGGGGGCACAGATACGCAGTATTTT
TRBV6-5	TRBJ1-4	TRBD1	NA	CASSQRQGNEKLFF	TGTGCCAGCAGTCAAAGACAGGGGAATGAAAAACTGTTTTTT
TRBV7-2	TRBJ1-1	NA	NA	CASSLAKPEAFF	TGTGCCAGCAGCTTAGCGAAGCCTGAAGCTTTCTTT
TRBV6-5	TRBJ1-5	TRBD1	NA	CASSSSRGPVNQPQHF	TGTGCCAGCAGTTCCTCCAGGGGGCCGGTCAATCAGCCCCAGCATTTT
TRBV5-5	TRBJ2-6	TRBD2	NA	CASIPGGDSGANVLTF	TGTGCCAGCATACCCGGGGGGGACTCTGGGGCCAACGTCCTGACTTTC
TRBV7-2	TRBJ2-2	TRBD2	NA	CASSLGLAGGPRTGELFF	TGTGCCAGCAGCTTAGGGCTAGCGGGGGGGCCTCGGACCGGGGAGCTGTTTTTT
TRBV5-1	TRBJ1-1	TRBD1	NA	CASSSGQANTEAFF	TGCGCCAGCAGCTCGGGACAGGCCAACACTGAAGCTTTCTTT
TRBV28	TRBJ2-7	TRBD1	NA	CASRPQGTGNYEQYF	TGTGCCAGCAGGCCCCAAGGGACAGGGAATTACGAGCAGTACTTC
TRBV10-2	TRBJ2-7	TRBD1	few	CASRGDRTTYEQYF	TGCGCCAGCAGGGGGGACAGGACAACCTACGAGCAGTACTTC
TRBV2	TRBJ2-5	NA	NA	CASGAQETQYF	TGTGCCAGTGGGGCACAAGAGACCCAGTACTTC
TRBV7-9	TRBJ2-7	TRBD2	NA	CASSFGLAGSSYEQYF	TGTGCCAGCAGCTTCGGACTAGCGGGGAGCTCCTACGAGCAGTACTTC
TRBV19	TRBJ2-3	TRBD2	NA	CASSPGTSGYHPTDTQYF	TGTGCCAGTAGTCCCGGGACTAGCGGATATCACCCCACAGATACGCAGTATTTT
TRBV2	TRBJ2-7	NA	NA	CASSEGLSYEQYF	TGTGCCAGCAGTGAGGGACTGTCCTACGAGCAGTACTTC
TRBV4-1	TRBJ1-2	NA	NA	CASSQAILQGIYGYTF	TGCGCCAGCAGCCAAGCTATCCTACAGGGTATCTATGGCTACACCTTC
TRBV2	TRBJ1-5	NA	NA	CASSEGWGGNQPQHF	TGTGCCAGCAGTGAAGGATGGGGGGGCAATCAGCCCCAGCATTTT
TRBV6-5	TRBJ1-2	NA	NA	CASSRGGDTNYGYTF	TGTGCCAGCAGCCGGGGGGGCGATACTAACTATGGCTACACCTTC
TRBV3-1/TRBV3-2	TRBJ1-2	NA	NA	CASSHRTTGSGYTF	TGTGCCAGCAGCCATCGAACCACAGGGAGCGGCTACACCTTC
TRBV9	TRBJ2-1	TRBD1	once	CASSAMTGANEQFF	TGTGCCAGCAGCGCAATGACAGGGGCCAATGAGCAGTTCTTC
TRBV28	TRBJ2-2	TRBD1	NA	CASSPLAGGRTGELFF	TGTGCCAGCAGTCCCCTGGCAGGGGGCAGAACCGGGGAGCTGTTTTTT
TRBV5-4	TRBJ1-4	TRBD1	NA	CASSFTGTGLSNEKLFF	TGTGCCAGCAGCTTTACCGGGACAGGGTTATCTAATGAAAAACTGTTTTTT
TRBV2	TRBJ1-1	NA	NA	CASSTDMYTEAFF	TGTGCCAGCAGTACTGACATGTACACTGAAGCTTTCTTT
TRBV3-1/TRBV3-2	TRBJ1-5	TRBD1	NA	CASSPRTGDNQPQHF	TGTGCCAGCAGCCCTCGGACAGGGGACAATCAGCCCCAGCATTTT
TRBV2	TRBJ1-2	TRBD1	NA	CASRGDSTLPGYTF	TGTGCCAGCAGGGGGGACAGTACTCTACCTGGCTACACCTTC
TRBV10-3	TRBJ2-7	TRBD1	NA	CAISESDRGAYEQYF	TGTGCCATCAGTGAGTCGGACAGGGGGGCGTACGAGCAGTACTTC
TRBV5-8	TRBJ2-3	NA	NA	CASSPGGTDTQYF	TGTGCCAGCAGCCCGGGGGGCACAGATACGCAGTATTTT